The sequence of this T cell receptor (beta chain) was determined in a study of regulatory T cells in long-lasting Graves disease. This CDR3 comprises 14 residues. The V and J ends lost 0 bases and 7 bases respectively, with 11 bases between them. From germline, CDR1 is SGHTA and CDR2 FQGNSA. This clonotype was recorded many times. The antigen is unknown. iRepertoire HTBI primers and Arm-PCR of CDR3 regions built TCR beta libraries. TCRdb called the multiplex PCR reads again in MiXCR, with one record for every CDR3 protein. Counted here are under 300,000 distinct CDR3 sequences, about 17% occurring once; the ten biggest clones make up around 20%. The time point denotes: newly diagnosed GD, antithyroid drugs for less than 3 months. RNA extracted from PBMCs served as the sequencing template. Clinicians diagnosed Graves' disease using American Thyroid Association guidelines. The study's findings and limits: Results may be inaccurate due to the small sample size.

The TCR comes from a female donor with Graves disease. The rearrangement links TRBV7-2 to TRBJ2-3; a weak D match, TRBD2 (6 bases). Material: peripheral blood mononuclear cells (PBMCs), obtained at new diagnosis, from a patient treated with antithyroid drugs. CDR3 loop: CASSLAAGSNTQYF. As DNA, the CDR3 is TGTGCCAGCAGCTTAGCCGCCGGGAGTAATACGCAGTATTTT.